This entry concerns a single T cell receptor beta chain. What it binds is unknown. One end of the junction does not line up with germline, which may come from a read error. The sample is drawn from a study of breast tumors, draining lymph nodes, adjacent tissues. Study-level points and caveats: Tumors had less TCR diversity than lymph nodes, more than nontumor tissue.

The lymph nodes were axillary draining lymph nodes from breast cancer patients. TCRdb itself ran the multiplex PCR reads through MiXCR, one entry per CDR3 protein. The sample lists about 140,000 distinct CDR3 sequences, 30% to 35% occurring once. The CDR3 contains 13 residues. The sequence was obtained from a female donor with breast cancer. Some clones in this sample may be carry-over from other donors' samples. The chain uses TRBV12-3 or TRBV12-4 and TRBJ1-4; no definite D call. Specimen: axillary lymph node tissue. CDR3 sequence: CASSLGQNGKLFF. For the CDR3, the DNA is TGTGCCAGCAGTTTAGGTCAAAATGGAAAACTGTTTTTT.